This T cell receptor beta chain appears in the sequencing data of a study of early T cells in non-severe SARS-CoV-2 infection. At least ten counts were recorded for this clonotype. Trimming shortened V by 6 bases and J by 7 bases, and 19 bases separated the two germline ends. CDR1 and CDR2 from the germline V gene are MGHDK and SYGVNS. The CDR3 has 15 residues. One entry per CDR3 protein, called by TCRdb with MiXCR from the 5' RACE reads. The sample contains around 37,000 distinct CDR3 sequences, 9.9% of which appear only once. The sequenced material came from whole blood. The TCR originated in an adult who was a healthcare worker with PCR-confirmed SARS-CoV-2 infection or an uninfected control (not recorded which). The chain joins TRBV25-1 to TRBJ2-1; D tentatively fits TRBD1 or TRBD2 (5 bases each). The CDR3: CASRMGLAEGNEQFF. CDR3 coding DNA: TGTGCCAGCAGAATGGGGCTAGCCGAGGGGAATGAGCAGTTCTTC. Looking up the rest from reference TRBV25-1 and TRBJ2-1 gives the full variable domain: EADIYQTPRYLVIGTGKKITLECSQTMGHDKMYWYQQDPGMELHLIHYSYGVNSTEKGDLSSESTVSRIRTEHFPLTLESARPSHTSQYLCASRMGLAEGNEQFFGPGTRLTVL.